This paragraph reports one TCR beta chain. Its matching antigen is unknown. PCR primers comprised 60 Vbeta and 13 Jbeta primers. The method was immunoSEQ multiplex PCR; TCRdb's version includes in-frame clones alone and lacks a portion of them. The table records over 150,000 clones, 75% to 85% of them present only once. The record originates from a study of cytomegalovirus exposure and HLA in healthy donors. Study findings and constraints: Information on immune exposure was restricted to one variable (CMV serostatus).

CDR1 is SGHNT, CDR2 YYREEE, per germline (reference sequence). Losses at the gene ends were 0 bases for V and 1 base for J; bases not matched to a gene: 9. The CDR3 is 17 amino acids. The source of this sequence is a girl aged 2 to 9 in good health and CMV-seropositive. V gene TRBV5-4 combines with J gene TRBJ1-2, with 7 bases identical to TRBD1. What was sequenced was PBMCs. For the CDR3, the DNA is TGTGCCAGCAGCTTGGGAGGGACAGTGACTATTAACTATGGCTACACCTTC. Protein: CASSLGGTVTINYGYTF. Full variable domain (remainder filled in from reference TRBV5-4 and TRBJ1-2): ETGVTQSPTHLIKTRGQQVTLRCSSQSGHNTVSWYQQALGQGPQFIFQYYREEENGRGNFPPRFSGLQFPNYSSELNVNALELDDSALYLCASSLGGTVTINYGYTFGSGTRLTVV.